This is a list of T cell receptor beta chains from one sample in a study of PD-1 blockade in classical Hodgkin lymphoma. The protocol was immunoSEQ multiplex PCR, while the TCRdb copy is restricted to in-frame clones and leaves out a portion. The sample includes tens of thousands of clones, over 85% of them seen just once. This material consisted of peripheral blood mononuclear cells (PBMCs), taken before the fourth cycle of nivolumab. These receptors all come from a human donor with classical Hodgkin lymphoma. Both conserved end residues are part of each CDR3. D genes are given only for firm matches. Clone size, where shown, is once, few, many, or a class for clones that have expanded.

TRBV5-1	-	-	TRBJ2-6	CASSLIGTAVSGANVLTF	TGCGCCAGCAGCTTAATAGGGACGGCCGTCTCTGGGGCCAACGTCCTGACTTTC
TRBV5-1	TRBD1	-	TRBJ2-7	CASSRGTGGYEQYF	TGCGCCAGCAGCCGAGGGACAGGGGGCTACGAGCAGTACTTC
TRBV7-9	TRBD1	-	TRBJ2-5	CASSFQDRVWETQYF	TGTGCCAGCAGCTTCCAGGACAGGGTATGGGAGACCCAGTACTTC
TRBV28	-	-	TRBJ1-5	CASTIRGHQPQHF	TGTGCCAGCACTATACGGGGGCATCAGCCCCAGCATTTT
TRBV19	-	-	TRBJ2-2	CASSIDRQKENTGELFF	TGTGCCAGTAGTATAGATCGGCAGAAAGAGAACACCGGGGAGCTGTTTTTT
TRBV5-4	-	-	TRBJ2-7	CASSLENRDLGEQYF	TGTGCCAGCAGCTTGGAAAACAGGGATTTGGGCGAGCAGTACTTC
TRBV11-2	TRBD1	-	TRBJ2-6	CASSPTLTGGGGANVLTF	TGTGCCAGCAGCCCGACCCTAACAGGGGGCGGTGGGGCCAACGTCCTGACTTTC
TRBV19	TRBD2	-	TRBJ2-5	CASSIDTSARTQYF	TGTGCCAGTAGTATAGACACTAGCGCGCGGACCCAGTACTTC
TRBV11-2	TRBD2	-	TRBJ2-3	CASSLDPQRGLDTQYF	TGTGCCAGCAGCTTAGATCCTCAGCGGGGGTTAGATACGCAGTATTTT
TRBV2	-	-	TRBJ1-2	CASSEEGQGKRGGYTF	TGTGCCAGCAGTGAAGAAGGGCAGGGAAAAAGGGGTGGCTACACCTTC
TRBV9	-	-	TRBJ2-5	CASSGEESYPETQYF	TGTGCCAGCAGCGGGGAGGAGAGCTATCCAGAGACCCAGTACTTC
TRBV27	-	-	TRBJ1-2	CASSFVGPGKRNGYTF	-
TRBV6-5	-	-	TRBJ1-2	CASSYSQGTGYTF	TGTGCCAGCAGTTACTCCCAGGGAACCGGCTACACCTTC
TRBV20-1	-	-	TRBJ2-7	CSARAPYEQYF	TGCAGTGCTAGAGCACCCTACGAGCAGTACTTC
TRBV7-6	-	-	TRBJ2-7	CASSNPRHSYEQYF	TGTGCCAGCAGCAACCCACGGCACTCCTACGAGCAGTACTTC
TRBV19	-	-	TRBJ2-3	CASSWEVNSDTQYF	TGTGCCAGTAGTTGGGAGGTAAATTCAGATACGCAGTATTTT
TRBV2	-	-	TRBJ1-5	CASSEADDQGSNQPQHF	TGTGCCAGCAGTGAAGCCGATGACCAGGGAAGCAATCAGCCCCAGCATTTT
TRBV27	TRBD1	-	TRBJ1-2	CASSRDSNYGYTF	TGTGCCAGCAGTCGGGACAGTAACTATGGCTACACCTTC
TRBV28	-	-	TRBJ1-5	CASSLWGGNQPQHF	TGTGCCAGCAGTTTATGGGGAGGCAATCAGCCCCAGCATTTT
TRBV6-5	-	once	TRBJ2-7	CASSYMTEREDEQYF	TGTGCCAGCAGTTACATGACAGAACGGGAAGACGAGCAGTACTTC
TRBV6-5	TRBD1	-	TRBJ1-2	CASRQGAGYGYTF	TGTGCCAGCAGACAGGGGGCGGGCTATGGCTACACCTTC
TRBV4-1	-	-	TRBJ1-6	CASSLPEGTPLHF	TGCGCCAGCAGCCTCCCCGAGGGGACACCCCTCCACTTT
TRBV2	-	-	TRBJ1-5	CASSDAGEYQPQHF	TGTGCCAGCAGTGACGCAGGGGAGTATCAGCCCCAGCATTTT
TRBV9	TRBD1	-	TRBJ2-5	CASSVGQGARETQYF	TGTGCCAGCAGCGTGGGACAGGGGGCGCGGGAGACCCAGTACTTC
TRBV9	-	-	TRBJ1-2	CASSGAVPYGYTF	TGTGCCAGCAGCGGGGCGGTGCCCTATGGCTACACCTTC
TRBV6-6	-	-	TRBJ1-4	CASKGVTEKLFF	TGTGCCAGCAAGGGGGTTACGGAAAAACTGTTTTTT
TRBV20-1	-	few	TRBJ2-4	CSARWLSIQYF	TGCAGTGCTAGATGGCTGAGCATTCAGTACTTC
TRBV6-1	-	-	TRBJ2-2	CASSEAWRNTGELFF	TGTGCCAGCAGTGAAGCTTGGCGGAACACCGGGGAGCTGTTTTTT
TRBV18	TRBD2	-	TRBJ2-1	CASSPQLANYNEQFF	TGTGCCAGCTCACCGCAACTAGCGAATTACAATGAGCAGTTCTTC